A single sample is the source of the 16 T cell receptor beta chains below, sequenced in a study of blood T cell repertoires in COVID-19. Profiled with immunoSEQ multiplex PCR; TCRdb holds only in-frame clones, not every one. The data show under 300,000 clones, less than 90% seen once. The sequencing input was peripheral blood. These receptors were collected from a human donor in a cohort sampled during active COVID-19.

The J gene is TRBJ2-1, the V gene TRBV27, with a weak D call TRBD2 (5 bases). The ends were cut back, 4 bases at V and 10 bases at J, with 26 bases in the middle. Germline V gene sequence: CDR1 MNHEY, CDR2 SMNVEV (reference sequence). There are 17 residues in the CDR3. The CDR3 region is CASSYGMYSGSGLEQFF. The CDR3 DNA follows: TGTGCCAGCAGTTACGGGATGTACTCCGGCTCCGGGCTAGAGCAGTTCTTC.

This chain links TRBV2 with TRBJ2-7; a weak D match, TRBD1 (5 bases). The germline gives CDR1 SNHLY, CDR2 FYNNEI. V lost 5 bases and J lost 3, with 11 bases in between. The CDR3 loop spans 13 amino acids. The CDR3, as DNA: TGTGCCAGCAGTCTACAGGCGGACTACGAGCAGTACTTC. Encoded protein: CASSLQADYEQYF.

The V call is TRBV2, the J call TRBJ1-6, with D perhaps TRBD1 (6 bases). Germline CDR1 is SNHLY and CDR2 is FYNNEI. V was shortened by 3 bases and J by 9 bases, with 15 bases between the two germline ends. The CDR3 consists of 15 residues. CDR3 coding DNA: TGTGCCAGCAGTGATGCGGACGTCAGGGGTTCACCCCTCCACTTT. This gives the protein CASSDADVRGSPLHF.

This sequence joins TRBV27 and TRBJ1-1, with 7 bases fitting TRBD1. J gave up 5 bases and V 4 bases, and 7 bases lay outside the gene matches. CDR1 is MNHEY and CDR2 is SMNVEV in the germline V gene (reference sequence). The CDR3 is 14 residues long. Here the CDR3 DNA reads TGTGCCAGCAGTTCTAGGGGGCGAATAACTGAAGCTTTCTTT. This sequence encodes CASSSRGRITEAFF.

V usage is TRBV2 and J usage is TRBJ2-2, with D perhaps matching TRBD2 (5 bases). The CDR3 covers 13 residues. Trimming removed 6 bases from V and 4 bases from J, with 9 bases in between. Germline lookup yields CDR1 SNHLY and CDR2 FYNNEI. CDR3 loop: CASRAATTGELFF. CDR3 nucleotides: TGTGCCAGCAGAGCGGCAACCACCGGGGAGCTGTTTTTT.

This clone was detected once. The chain couples TRBV30 to TRBJ1-1; D might be TRBD1 (5 bases). Trimming stripped 5 bases from V and 3 bases from J, with 16 bases between. CDR1 is GTSNPN and CDR2 is SVGIG in the germline V gene (reference sequence). The CDR3 spans 14 residues. As DNA, the CDR3 is TGTGCCTGGGCGATGTCATCAGGGTACACTGAAGCTTTCTTT. It codes for CAWAMSSGYTEAFF.

The chain is built from TRBV14 and TRBJ1-5; 8 positions agree with TRBD1. Germline values: CDR1 SGHDN, CDR2 FVKESK. V dropped 8 bases and J dropped 0; count of bases not matched to a gene: 3. This CDR3 region has 14 residues. DNA of the CDR3: TGTGCCAGCTCCGACAGGGGTAGCAATCAGCCCCAGCATTTT. It is translated as CASSDRGSNQPQHF.

The chain couples TRBV19 to TRBJ1-5; a possible D gene is TRBD1 (5 bases). Germline V gives CDR1 LNHDA, CDR2 SQIVND (reference sequence). The CDR3 consists of 12 residues. Trimming pared 1 base from V and 9 bases from J, leaving 7 bases between. CDR3 coding DNA: TGTGCCAGTAGTATAGGCAGGGTGCCCCAGCATTTT. It encodes CASSIGRVPQHF.

This sequence joins TRBV5-1 and TRBJ2-1, with unresolved D. Per the germline V gene, CDR1 is SGHRS and CDR2 is YFSETQ. Trimming shortened V by 0 bases and J by 4 bases, and 11 bases separated the two germline ends. This CDR3 is 15 amino acids long. CDR3 in amino acids: CASSLDVATYNEQFF. CDR3 sequence (DNA): TGCGCCAGCAGCTTGGATGTCGCTACGTACAATGAGCAGTTCTTC.

This rearrangement joins TRBV9 to TRBJ2-3; 8 nucleotides agree with TRBD2. This CDR3 is built from 14 residues. CDR1 and CDR2 (germline): SGDLS, YYNGEE. Unmatched junction bases numbered 3, after V lost 0 bases and J lost 6 bases. CDR3 sequence reads: CASSVEASGDTQYF. CDR3 DNA: TGTGCCAGCAGCGTAGAGGCTAGCGGGGATACGCAGTATTTT.

This sequence joins TRBV6-6 and TRBJ1-5, with D hard to call. CDR1 and CDR2 (germline): MNHNY, SVGAGI (reference sequence). The CDR3 extends over 14 amino acids. V lost 0 bases and J 0 bases, leaving 3 bases between the germline ends. CDR3 DNA sequence: TGTGCCAGCAGTTACTCCAATAGCAATCAGCCCCAGCATTTT. This translates into CASSYSNSNQPQHF.

In nucleotides, the CDR3 is TGTGCCAGCTCACCGGGGGACAGTTCATCCACCTACGAGCAGTACTTC. It specifies CASSPGDSSSTYEQYF. The V and J genes are TRBV18 and TRBJ2-7, with 7 nucleotides matching TRBD1. This CDR3 spans 16 amino acids. The germline CDR1 and CDR2 sequences are KGHSH and LQKENI. V lost 3 bases and J lost 2; bases outside the gene matches: 10.

This rearrangement joins TRBV19 to TRBJ1-6; TRBD1 matches at 7 bases. CDR1 is LNHDA and CDR2 is SQIVND in the germline V gene (reference sequence). V was pared by 5 bases and J by 4 bases, with 5 bases of the junction left unmatched. CDR3 length: 15 residues. CDR3 residues: CASSPGTAYNSPLHF. The CDR3 DNA reads as TGTGCCAGTAGTCCTGGGACAGCTTATAATTCACCCCTCCACTTT.

The rearrangement joins TRBV27 to TRBJ1-1; D gene ambiguous. Per the germline V gene, CDR1 is MNHEY and CDR2 is SMNVEV (reference sequence). V gave up 10 bases and J gave up 9 bases, with 12 bases separating them. The CDR3 loop spans 10 amino acids. The CDR3 region has the DNA TGTGCCAATTCGGGATACAAAGCTTTCTTT. This encodes CANSGYKAFF.

This clone was recorded only once. This chain links TRBV18 with TRBJ1-3; D is undetermined. There are 14 residues in the CDR3. The germline V and J ends were trimmed by 3 bases and 11 bases, with 17 bases remaining between them. The germline CDR1 and CDR2 sequences are KGHSH and LQKENI. DNA of the CDR3: TGTGCCAGCTCACCTGGACGGGAAGAAACGGCCATATATTTT. Translated: CASSPGREETAIYF. Combining the CDR3 with reference TRBV18 and TRBJ1-3 gives the whole variable domain NAGVMQNPRHLVRRRGQEARLRCSPMKGHSHVYWYRQLPEEGLKFMVYLQKENIIDESGMPKERFSAEFPKEGPSILRIQQVVRGDSAAYFCASSPGREETAIYFGEGSWLTVV.

The chain has TRBV27 and TRBJ2-1; 9 nucleotides match TRBD2. The CDR3 spans 13 residues. Germline-derived CDR1 and CDR2 are MNHEY and SMNVEV (reference sequence). V lost 6 bases, J lost 8 bases, and 5 bases stayed unmatched. The DNA of the CDR3 is TGTGCCAGCAGGACTATAGCGGGAGATGAGCAGTTCTTC. This sequence encodes CASRTIAGDEQFF.